This T cell receptor beta chain was captured by sequencing in a study of OX40 agonist ivuxolimab in advanced cancers. With respect to the entire study: The costimulatory receptor OX40 (CD134) was targeted by ivuxolimab, a fully human IgG2 agonistic monoclonal antibody. Intravenous ivuxolimab was administered to patients every 2 weeks at six dose levels: 0.01, 0.1, 0.3, 1.5, 3 and 10 mg/kg. Of the approximately 54 patients in dose escalation, around 19 had hepatocellular carcinoma, some 15 had melanoma, 9 had renal cell carcinoma and 9 had head and neck cancer. The dose-escalation cohort was around 83% male with a mean age of about 58 years, ranging from about 23 to 85. Patients were allowed to have had prior anti-PD-1, anti-PD-L1 or anti-CTLA-4 therapy, and approximately 40% of the dose-escalation patients had previously received checkpoint inhibitors. Partial responses occurred in three dose-escalation patients, of whom one had hepatocellular carcinoma and two had cutaneous melanoma. Peripheral TCRbeta sequencing was intended to test whether TCR sequence diversity was altered and clonal T-cell expansion was caused by ivuxolimab. The paper describes the monotherapy dose-escalation part (N of about 47 patients) of the phase I trial of ivuxolimab.

Genomic DNA was isolated from the sorted cells so that the TCRbeta CDR3 region could be sequenced. The immunoSEQ Assay was used for sequencing of TCRbeta CDR3 regions. TCRdb mirrors the immuneACCESS table, restricted to in-frame sequences. Some clones are absent from its copies; in checked studies, under half trace to an unresolved V gene, and the reason for the others is unknown. The sample table contains around 26,000 clones; only one count was recorded for 81% of them. Approximately 30% of the sample comes from the top ten. Results and caveats for the whole study, not just this receptor: At doses from 0.1 to 3.0 mg/kg, clonal expansion was seen in both CD4+ and CD8+ blood T cells between baseline and week 6. Low levels of normalized T-cell clonal expansion were also shown by some nonresponding patients. After ivuxolimab, CD8+ T cells had more expanded clones than CD4+ T cells on average. In the 0.1-3.0 mg/kg groups, partial responders were among the patients with the lowest normalized peripheral clonal expansion, particularly in CD8+ T cells. Antigen specificity was not determined for the clonally expanded peripheral T cells.

On this clone: Its antigen is still unknown. Per-base qualities were not stored, and no clone one base away is much larger.

V loses 1 base of germline sequence and J loses 3 bases, and the interval between the two ends is 8 bases. Reading the germline V gene gives CDR1 SGHVS and CDR2 FQNEAQ. Its CDR3 holds 14 amino acids, cysteine through phenylalanine. Left in the record is the CDR3 DNA by itself, 42 bases read in frame from the first base. Patients with autoimmune disease history or receiving systemic immunosuppression were excluded from the trial. Peripheral blood for TCR sequencing was collected from all dose cohorts at baseline, on cycle 4 day 1, and on cycle 7 day 1. The samples were drawn from a first-in-human, open-label, multicenter phase I dose-escalation trial of ivuxolimab. Adults with locally advanced or metastatic melanoma, renal cell, hepatocellular, or head and neck squamous cell carcinoma were enrolled in the trial. Before TCR sequencing, CD4+ T cells and CD8+ T cells were sorted from peripheral blood as separate populations.

The rearranged segments are TRBV7-8 and TRBJ2-3, with no confident D gene call. Source: CD4+ or CD8+ T cells sorted from blood, taken in a trial of the OX40 agonist ivuxolimab. The TCR sequence derives from an adult with an advanced solid tumor such as melanoma, head and neck, liver or kidney cancer. The nucleotides are TGTGCCAGCAGCTTAGGTCCGGTGACAGATACGCAGTATTTT. This sequence encodes CASSLGPVTDTQYF.